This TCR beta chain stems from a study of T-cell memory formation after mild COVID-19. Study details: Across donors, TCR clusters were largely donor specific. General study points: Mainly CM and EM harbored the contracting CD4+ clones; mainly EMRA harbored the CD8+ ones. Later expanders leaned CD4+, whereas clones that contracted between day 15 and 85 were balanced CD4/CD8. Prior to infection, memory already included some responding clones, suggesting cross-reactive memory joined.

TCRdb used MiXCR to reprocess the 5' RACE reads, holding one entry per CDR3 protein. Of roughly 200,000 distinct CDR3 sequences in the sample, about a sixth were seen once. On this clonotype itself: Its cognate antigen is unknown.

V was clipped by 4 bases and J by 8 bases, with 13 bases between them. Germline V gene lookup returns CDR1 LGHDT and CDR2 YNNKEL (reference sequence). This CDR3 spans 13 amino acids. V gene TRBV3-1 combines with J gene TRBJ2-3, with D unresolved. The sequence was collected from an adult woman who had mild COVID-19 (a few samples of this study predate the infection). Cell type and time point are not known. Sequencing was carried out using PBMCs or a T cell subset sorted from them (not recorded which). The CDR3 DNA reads TGTGCCAGCAGCCCGAATGCCTTCGGTACGCAGTATTTT. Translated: CASSPNAFGTQYF.